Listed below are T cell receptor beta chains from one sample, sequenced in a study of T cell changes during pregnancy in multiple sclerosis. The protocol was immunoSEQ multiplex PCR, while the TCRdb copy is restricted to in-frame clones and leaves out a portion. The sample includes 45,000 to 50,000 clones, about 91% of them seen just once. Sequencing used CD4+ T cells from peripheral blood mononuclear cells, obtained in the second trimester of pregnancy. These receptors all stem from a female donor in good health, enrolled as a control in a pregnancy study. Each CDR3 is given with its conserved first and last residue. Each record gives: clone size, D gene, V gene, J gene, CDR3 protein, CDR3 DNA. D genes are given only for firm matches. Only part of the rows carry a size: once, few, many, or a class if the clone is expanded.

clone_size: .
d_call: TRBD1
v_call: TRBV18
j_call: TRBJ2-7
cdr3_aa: CASSPRQGALSYEQYF
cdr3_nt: TGTGCCAGCTCACCCAGACAGGGAGCCTTATCCTACGAGCAGTACTTC

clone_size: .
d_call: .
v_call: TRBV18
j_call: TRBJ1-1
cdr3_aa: CASSGDSAGTEAFF
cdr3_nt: TGTGCCAGCTCAGGAGACTCAGCGGGCACTGAAGCTTTCTTT

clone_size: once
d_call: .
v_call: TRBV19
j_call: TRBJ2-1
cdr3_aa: CASSNTKGTSTYNEQFF
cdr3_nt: TGTGCCAGTAGCAACACCAAGGGGACATCAACCTACAATGAGCAGTTCTTC

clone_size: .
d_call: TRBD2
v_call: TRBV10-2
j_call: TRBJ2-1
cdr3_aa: CASTEASGGYEQFF
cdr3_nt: TGCGCCAGCACTGAGGCTAGCGGGGGATATGAGCAGTTCTTC

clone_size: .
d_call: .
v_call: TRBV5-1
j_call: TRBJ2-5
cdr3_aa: CASSAARFRDSKETQYF
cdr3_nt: TGCGCCAGCAGCGCGGCCAGATTTCGGGACTCCAAAGAGACCCAGTACTTC

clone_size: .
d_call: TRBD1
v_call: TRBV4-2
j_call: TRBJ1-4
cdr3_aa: CASSQRQGPVPEKLFF
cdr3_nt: TGTGCCAGCAGCCAAAGACAGGGTCCAGTACCTGAAAAACTGTTTTTT

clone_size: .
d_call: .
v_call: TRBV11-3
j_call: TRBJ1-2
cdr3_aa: CASSLGGGSDYGYTF
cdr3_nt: TGTGCCAGCAGCTTAGGTGGGGGGAGCGATTATGGCTACACCTTC

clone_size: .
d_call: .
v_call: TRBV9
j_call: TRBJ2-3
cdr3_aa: CASSGGPTDTQYF
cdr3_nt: TGTGCCAGCAGCGGTGGGCCCACAGATACGCAGTATTTT

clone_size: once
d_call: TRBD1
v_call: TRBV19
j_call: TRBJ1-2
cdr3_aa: CASRHRRGQEYNYGYTF
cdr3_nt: TGTGCCAGCCGCCACCGACGGGGACAGGAGTATAACTATGGCTACACCTTC

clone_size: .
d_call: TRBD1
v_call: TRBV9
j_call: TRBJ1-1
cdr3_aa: CASSPEPTGSEAFF
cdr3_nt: TGTGCCAGCAGCCCAGAACCGACAGGGAGTGAAGCTTTCTTT

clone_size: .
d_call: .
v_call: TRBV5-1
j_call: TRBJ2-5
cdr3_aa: CASSLEGQGETQYF
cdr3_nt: TGCGCCAGCAGCTTGGAGGGACAAGGGGAGACCCAGTACTTC

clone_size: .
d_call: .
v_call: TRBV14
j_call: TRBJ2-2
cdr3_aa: CASSQAVNTGELFF
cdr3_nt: TGTGCCAGCAGCCAAGCGGTAAACACCGGGGAGCTGTTTTTT

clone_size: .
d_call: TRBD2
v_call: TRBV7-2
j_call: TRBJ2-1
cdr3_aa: CASSLSGGAGHEQFF
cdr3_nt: TGTGCCAGCAGCCTTAGCGGGGGGGCCGGGCATGAGCAGTTCTTC

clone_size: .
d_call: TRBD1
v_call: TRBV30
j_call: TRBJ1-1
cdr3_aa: CAWRWQGASEAFF
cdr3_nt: TGTGCCTGGAGGTGGCAGGGGGCTTCTGAAGCTTTCTTT

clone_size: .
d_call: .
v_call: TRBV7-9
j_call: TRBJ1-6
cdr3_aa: CASSAPGKTSPLHF
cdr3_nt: TGTGCCAGCAGCGCCCCGGGAAAGACTTCACCCCTCCACTTT

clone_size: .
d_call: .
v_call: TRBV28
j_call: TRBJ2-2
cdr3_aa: CASNPGGHTSRGELFF
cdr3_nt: TGTGCCAGCAACCCGGGGGGACATACCTCGCGCGGGGAGCTGTTTTTT

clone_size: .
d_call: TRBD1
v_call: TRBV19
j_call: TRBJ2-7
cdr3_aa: CASRSGTGVYEQYF
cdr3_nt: TGTGCCAGTAGATCCGGGACAGGGGTCTACGAGCAGTACTTC

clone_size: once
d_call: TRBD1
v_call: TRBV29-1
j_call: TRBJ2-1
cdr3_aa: CSVVVDRGRQSRTMDEQFF
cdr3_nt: TGCAGCGTTGTAGTCGACAGGGGCCGGCAAAGCCGCACAATGGATGAGCAGTTCTTC

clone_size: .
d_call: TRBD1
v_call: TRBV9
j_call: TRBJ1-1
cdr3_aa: CASSVGGQGILAPTSNTEAFF
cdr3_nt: TGTGCCAGCAGCGTTGGGGGACAGGGGATTTTGGCTCCTACCTCGAACACTGAAGCTTTCTTT

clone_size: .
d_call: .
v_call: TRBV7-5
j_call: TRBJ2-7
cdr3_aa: CARSALCGYEQYF
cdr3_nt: TGTGCCAGAAGCGCACTGTGTGGCTACGAGCAGTACTTC

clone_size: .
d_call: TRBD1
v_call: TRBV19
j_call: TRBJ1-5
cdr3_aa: CASSTSLTGPNQPQHF
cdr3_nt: TGTGCCAGTAGTACTTCCTTGACAGGGCCCAATCAGCCCCAGCATTTT

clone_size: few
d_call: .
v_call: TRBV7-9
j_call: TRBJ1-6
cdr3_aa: CASSHGQNNSPLHF
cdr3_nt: TGTGCCAGCAGCCACGGACAGAATAATTCACCCCTCCACTTT

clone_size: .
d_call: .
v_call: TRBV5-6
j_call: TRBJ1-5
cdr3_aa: CASSPHTGRSNQPQHF
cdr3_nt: TGTGCCAGCAGCCCACATACAGGGAGAAGCAATCAGCCCCAGCATTTT

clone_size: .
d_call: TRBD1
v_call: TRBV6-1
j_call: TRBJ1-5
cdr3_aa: CASSEGTGGAQPQHF
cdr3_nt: TGTGCCAGCAGTGAAGGGACAGGAGGAGCTCAGCCCCAGCATTTT

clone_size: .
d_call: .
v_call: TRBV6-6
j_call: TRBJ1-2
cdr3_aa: CASSKQGSKGYTF
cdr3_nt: TGTGCCAGCAGTAAGCAGGGGAGTAAAGGCTACACCTTC